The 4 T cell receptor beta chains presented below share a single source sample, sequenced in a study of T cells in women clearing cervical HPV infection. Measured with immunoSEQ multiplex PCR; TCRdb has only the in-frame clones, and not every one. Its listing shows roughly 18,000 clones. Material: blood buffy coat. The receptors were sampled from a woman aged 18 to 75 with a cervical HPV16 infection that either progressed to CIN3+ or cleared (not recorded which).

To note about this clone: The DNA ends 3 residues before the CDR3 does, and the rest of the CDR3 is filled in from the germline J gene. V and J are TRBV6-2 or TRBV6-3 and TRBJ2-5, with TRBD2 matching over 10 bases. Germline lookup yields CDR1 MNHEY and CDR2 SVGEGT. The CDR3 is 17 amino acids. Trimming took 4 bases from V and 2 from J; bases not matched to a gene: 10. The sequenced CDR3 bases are TGTGCCAGCAGTTCATCTCCTAGCGGGGGCCTACAAGAGACC. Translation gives CASSSSPSGGLQET. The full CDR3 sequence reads CASSSSPSGGLQETQYF.

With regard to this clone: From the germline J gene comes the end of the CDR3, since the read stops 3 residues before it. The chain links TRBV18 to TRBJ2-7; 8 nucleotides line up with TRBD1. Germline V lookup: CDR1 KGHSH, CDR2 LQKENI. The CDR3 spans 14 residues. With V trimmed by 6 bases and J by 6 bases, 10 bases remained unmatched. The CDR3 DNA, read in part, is TGTGCCAGCTCCCCCGACCGGACAGGGCCCGAG. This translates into CASSPDRTGPE. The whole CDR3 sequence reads CASSPDRTGPEQYF. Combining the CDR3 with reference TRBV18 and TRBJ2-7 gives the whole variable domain NAGVMQNPRHLVRRRGQEARLRCSPMKGHSHVYWYRQLPEEGLKFMVYLQKENIIDESGMPKERFSAEFPKEGPSILRIQQVVRGDSAAYFCASSPDRTGPEQYFGPGTRLTVT.

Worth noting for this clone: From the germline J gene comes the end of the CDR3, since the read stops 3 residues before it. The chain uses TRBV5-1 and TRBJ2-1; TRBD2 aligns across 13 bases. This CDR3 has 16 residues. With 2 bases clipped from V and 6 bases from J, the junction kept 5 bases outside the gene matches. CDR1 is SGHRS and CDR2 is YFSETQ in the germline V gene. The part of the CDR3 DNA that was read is TGCGCCAGCAGCTTACCGGGACTAGCGGGATTCAATGAG. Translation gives CASSLPGLAGFNE. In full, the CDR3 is CASSLPGLAGFNEQFF.

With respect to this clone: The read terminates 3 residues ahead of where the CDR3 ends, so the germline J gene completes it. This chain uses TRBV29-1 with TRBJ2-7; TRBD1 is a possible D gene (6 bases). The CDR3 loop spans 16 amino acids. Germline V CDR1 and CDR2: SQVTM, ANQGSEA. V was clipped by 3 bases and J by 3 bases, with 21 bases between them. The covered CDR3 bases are TGCAGCGTTGAGGGCTTAACAGGGTTACCCAACTACGAG. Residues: CSVEGLTGLPNYE. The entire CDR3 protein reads CSVEGLTGLPNYEQYF.